Listed below are T cell receptor beta chains from one sample, sequenced in a study of blood T cell repertoires in COVID-19. The protocol was immunoSEQ multiplex PCR, while the TCRdb copy is restricted to in-frame clones and leaves out a portion. The table lists more than 200,000 clones, around nine tenths of them singletons. Sequenced material: peripheral blood. These receptors were taken from a woman between 55 and 75 years old with COVID-19, enrolled during active disease. Both conserved end residues are part of each CDR3. A D gene is named only where the DNA matches it firmly. Size values are once, few and many counts, or a class for expanded clones, and some rows have none.

d_gene	j_gene	v_gene	abundance	CDR3nt	CDR3aa
.	TRBJ1-5	TRBV19	.	TGTGCCAGTAGTGAAAAGGACAGTAATCAGCCCCAGCATTTT	CASSEKDSNQPQHF
TRBD1	TRBJ1-2	TRBV7-8	once	TGTGCCAGCAGCTTAGCTCCAGGGGGCTACTATGGCTACACCTTC	CASSLAPGGYYGYTF
TRBD1	TRBJ1-2	TRBV27	few	TGTGCCACCTACTCGATTGAACAGGGGTCCTATGGCTACACCTTC	CATYSIEQGSYGYTF
.	TRBJ2-7	TRBV9	.	TGTGCCAGCAGCGTAGGTTCCAGCGACTACGAGCAGTACTTC	CASSVGSSDYEQYF
TRBD2	TRBJ2-1	TRBV3-1/TRBV3-2	once	TGTGCCAGCAGCCAGAAGGGACTAGCGGACGGTGAGCAGTTCTTC	CASSQKGLADGEQFF
TRBD2	TRBJ2-1	TRBV7-8	.	TGTGCCAGCAGCCCCCGGACTAGCGGGAGGAGCTCCTACAATGAGCAGTTCTTC	CASSPRTSGRSSYNEQFF
TRBD1	TRBJ1-5	TRBV9	.	TGTGCCAGCAGCGTAGGCGGGGACAGGGGTCAGCCCCAGCATTTT	CASSVGGDRGQPQHF
TRBD2	TRBJ2-3	TRBV19	.	TGTGCCAGTAGTATAGCGGGCGGGAGGGCCCCAGATACGCAGTATTTT	CASSIAGGRAPDTQYF
TRBD1	TRBJ1-2	TRBV7-9	.	TGTGCCAGCAGCTTAGCGACAGGGGGGATCTATGGCTACACCTTC	CASSLATGGIYGYTF
TRBD2	TRBJ2-7	TRBV5-4	once	TGTGCCACCGGACTAGCGGGAGTTTACGAGCAGTACTTC	CATGLAGVYEQYF
TRBD2	TRBJ2-7	TRBV7-3	.	TGTGCCAGCAGCACCTGGACTAGCGGGAGAAGCGGGTACGAGCAGTACTTC	CASSTWTSGRSGYEQYF
.	TRBJ2-3	TRBV3-1/TRBV3-2	.	TGTGCCAGCAGCCACCCTATGCCAGGGGTAGGCGATACGCAGTATTTT	CASSHPMPGVGDTQYF
TRBD2	TRBJ2-1	TRBV29-1	.	TGCAGCGTTGACCGGGCACTAGCGACGTTAAATGAGCAGTTCTTC	CSVDRALATLNEQFF
.	TRBJ2-3	TRBV4-3	.	TGCGCCAGCAGCCAAGTCCTCGGGGGCACAGATACGCAGTATTTT	CASSQVLGGTDTQYF
.	TRBJ1-6	TRBV14	.	TGTGCCAGCAGCCAAGATCTTGGCTCACCCCTCCACTTT	CASSQDLGSPLHF
TRBD1	TRBJ2-1	TRBV6-5	.	TGTGCCAGCAACCCGGACAGGGACGCCATCAATGAGCAGTTCTTC	CASNPDRDAINEQFF